What follows are 11 T cell receptor beta chains derived from one specimen sequenced in a study of T cells after yellow fever vaccination. TCRdb passed the 5' RACE reads through MiXCR, listing each CDR3 protein once. This table holds approximately 510,000 distinct CDR3 sequences, 21% found once. Sequenced here: PBMCs, sampled about 20 days after the first yellow fever vaccination. The source is a man between 18 and 35 years old who received the YFV17D yellow fever vaccine.

This clonotype was observed a few times. V is TRBV13 and J is TRBJ1-1; D not resolved. Germline V gene lookup returns CDR1 PRHDT and CDR2 FYEKMQ (reference sequence). The CDR3 spans 11 residues. The ends were cut back, 5 bases at V and 11 bases at J, with 12 bases in the middle. CDR3 loop: CASSPSWIAFF. The CDR3 DNA is TGTGCCAGCAGCCCGTCGTGGATCGCTTTCTTT.

This clonotype has only a few counts. This chain uses TRBV7-9 with TRBJ1-4; tentatively, D is TRBD1 (6 bases). The V and J ends lost 4 bases and 0 bases respectively, with 9 bases between them. This CDR3 spans 15 amino acids. Germline CDR1 is SEHNR and CDR2 is FQNEAQ (reference sequence). CDR3 in amino acids: CASSWTAATNEKLFF. The CDR3, as DNA: TGTGCCAGCAGCTGGACAGCCGCAACTAATGAAAAACTGTTTTTT.

V is TRBV20-1 and J is TRBJ2-5, with D perhaps matching TRBD2 (7 bases). Looked up from germline, CDR1 is DFQATT and CDR2 is SNEGSKA (reference sequence). Trimming stripped 8 bases from V and 9 bases from J, with 22 bases between. The CDR3 is 13 amino acids. The CDR3 region has the DNA TGCAGTCCCTTAGGGGGGGGCGCTGGGGCCCAGTACTTC. Protein: CSPLGGGAGAQYF.

The chain employs TRBV7-8 and TRBJ2-3; 11 bases align to TRBD2. With 5 bases clipped from V and 2 bases from J, the junction kept 6 bases outside the gene matches. The CDR3 has 16 amino acids. CDR1 and CDR2 (germline): SGHVS, FQNEAQ. The CDR3 loop is CASSVSSGGHTDTQYF. In DNA, the CDR3 is TGTGCCAGCAGCGTATCTAGCGGGGGGCACACAGATACGCAGTATTTT.

The chain carries TRBV7-9 and TRBJ2-2; D is undetermined. CDR1 and CDR2 (germline): SEHNR, FQNEAQ (reference sequence). This CDR3 spans 16 amino acids. Trimming took 5 bases from V and 2 from J, leaving 15 bases between them. The CDR3 DNA is TGTGCCAGCAGCCCCACGGTGGTGGGAAACACCGGGGAGCTGTTTTTT. Amino acid sequence: CASSPTVVGNTGELFF.

This clonotype was recorded at least ten times. V is TRBV7-9 and J is TRBJ2-7; D is unresolved. Germline V gives CDR1 SEHNR, CDR2 FQNEAQ (reference sequence). V lost 1 base to trimming and J lost 9 bases, with 13 bases between them. The CDR3 is made up of 13 amino acids. The CDR3 reads CASSLEFVGRQYF. Written as DNA, the CDR3 is TGTGCCAGCAGCTTAGAATTCGTTGGACGGCAGTACTTC.

Only a few counts were recorded for this clonotype. The V gene is TRBV4-1, the J gene TRBJ2-1, with D perhaps TRBD2 (7 bases). From germline, CDR1 is MGHRA and CDR2 YSYEKL. The CDR3 loop spans 18 amino acids. V shed 0 bases and J shed 7 bases, with 22 bases lying between them. In nucleotides, the CDR3 is TGCGCCAGCAGCCAAGAGGCCCCCTGGGAGGGGGGTTGGAATGAGCAGTTCTTC. Its translation: CASSQEAPWEGGWNEQFF.

The sample holds a few counts of this clonotype. The chain carries TRBV20-1 and TRBJ2-7; possibly TRBD1 or TRBD2 for D (5 bases each). Germline V lookup: CDR1 DFQATT, CDR2 SNEGSKA (reference sequence). CDR3 size: 13 residues. V was cut by 5 bases and J by 3 bases, with 14 bases left in between. The CDR3 here is CSAPWGYNYEQYF. The CDR3 nucleotides read TGCAGTGCTCCCTGGGGGTACAACTACGAGCAGTACTTC.

This clonotype has just one count. The V gene is TRBV27, the J gene TRBJ2-5; D might be TRBD2 (6 bases). Germline V CDR1 and CDR2: MNHEY, SMNVEV (reference sequence). This CDR3 comprises 16 residues. Trimming pared 1 base from V and 5 bases from J, leaving 17 bases between. CDR3 DNA sequence: TGTGCCAGCAGTTTATTTGGGATACTAGCCTCCGAGACCCAGTACTTC. As protein: CASSLFGILASETQYF.

Only a few counts were recorded for this clonotype. The CDR3 nucleotides are TGTGCCAGCAGTTACCCAGGGGGAAACACCGGGGAGCTGTTTTTT. This sequence encodes CASSYPGGNTGELFF. This sequence joins TRBV6-2 or TRBV6-3 and TRBJ2-2, with 7 bases aligning to TRBD1. The CDR3 totals 15 residues. After removal of 2 bases from V and 2 bases from J, the junction contained 2 bases not matched to a gene. Germline CDR1 is MNHEY and CDR2 is SVGEGT.

The genes are TRBV24-1 and TRBJ2-2; the D call may be TRBD1 or TRBD2 (7 bases each). The V end lost 4 bases, the J end lost 4 bases, and 15 bases lay between the germline ends. The CDR3 has 16 amino acids. Germline lookup yields CDR1 KGHDR and CDR2 SFDVKD. The DNA for the CDR3 is TGTGCCACCAGTGACCCAGGGGGGGCCACCACCGGGGAGCTGTTTTTT. Translating gives CATSDPGGATTGELFF.